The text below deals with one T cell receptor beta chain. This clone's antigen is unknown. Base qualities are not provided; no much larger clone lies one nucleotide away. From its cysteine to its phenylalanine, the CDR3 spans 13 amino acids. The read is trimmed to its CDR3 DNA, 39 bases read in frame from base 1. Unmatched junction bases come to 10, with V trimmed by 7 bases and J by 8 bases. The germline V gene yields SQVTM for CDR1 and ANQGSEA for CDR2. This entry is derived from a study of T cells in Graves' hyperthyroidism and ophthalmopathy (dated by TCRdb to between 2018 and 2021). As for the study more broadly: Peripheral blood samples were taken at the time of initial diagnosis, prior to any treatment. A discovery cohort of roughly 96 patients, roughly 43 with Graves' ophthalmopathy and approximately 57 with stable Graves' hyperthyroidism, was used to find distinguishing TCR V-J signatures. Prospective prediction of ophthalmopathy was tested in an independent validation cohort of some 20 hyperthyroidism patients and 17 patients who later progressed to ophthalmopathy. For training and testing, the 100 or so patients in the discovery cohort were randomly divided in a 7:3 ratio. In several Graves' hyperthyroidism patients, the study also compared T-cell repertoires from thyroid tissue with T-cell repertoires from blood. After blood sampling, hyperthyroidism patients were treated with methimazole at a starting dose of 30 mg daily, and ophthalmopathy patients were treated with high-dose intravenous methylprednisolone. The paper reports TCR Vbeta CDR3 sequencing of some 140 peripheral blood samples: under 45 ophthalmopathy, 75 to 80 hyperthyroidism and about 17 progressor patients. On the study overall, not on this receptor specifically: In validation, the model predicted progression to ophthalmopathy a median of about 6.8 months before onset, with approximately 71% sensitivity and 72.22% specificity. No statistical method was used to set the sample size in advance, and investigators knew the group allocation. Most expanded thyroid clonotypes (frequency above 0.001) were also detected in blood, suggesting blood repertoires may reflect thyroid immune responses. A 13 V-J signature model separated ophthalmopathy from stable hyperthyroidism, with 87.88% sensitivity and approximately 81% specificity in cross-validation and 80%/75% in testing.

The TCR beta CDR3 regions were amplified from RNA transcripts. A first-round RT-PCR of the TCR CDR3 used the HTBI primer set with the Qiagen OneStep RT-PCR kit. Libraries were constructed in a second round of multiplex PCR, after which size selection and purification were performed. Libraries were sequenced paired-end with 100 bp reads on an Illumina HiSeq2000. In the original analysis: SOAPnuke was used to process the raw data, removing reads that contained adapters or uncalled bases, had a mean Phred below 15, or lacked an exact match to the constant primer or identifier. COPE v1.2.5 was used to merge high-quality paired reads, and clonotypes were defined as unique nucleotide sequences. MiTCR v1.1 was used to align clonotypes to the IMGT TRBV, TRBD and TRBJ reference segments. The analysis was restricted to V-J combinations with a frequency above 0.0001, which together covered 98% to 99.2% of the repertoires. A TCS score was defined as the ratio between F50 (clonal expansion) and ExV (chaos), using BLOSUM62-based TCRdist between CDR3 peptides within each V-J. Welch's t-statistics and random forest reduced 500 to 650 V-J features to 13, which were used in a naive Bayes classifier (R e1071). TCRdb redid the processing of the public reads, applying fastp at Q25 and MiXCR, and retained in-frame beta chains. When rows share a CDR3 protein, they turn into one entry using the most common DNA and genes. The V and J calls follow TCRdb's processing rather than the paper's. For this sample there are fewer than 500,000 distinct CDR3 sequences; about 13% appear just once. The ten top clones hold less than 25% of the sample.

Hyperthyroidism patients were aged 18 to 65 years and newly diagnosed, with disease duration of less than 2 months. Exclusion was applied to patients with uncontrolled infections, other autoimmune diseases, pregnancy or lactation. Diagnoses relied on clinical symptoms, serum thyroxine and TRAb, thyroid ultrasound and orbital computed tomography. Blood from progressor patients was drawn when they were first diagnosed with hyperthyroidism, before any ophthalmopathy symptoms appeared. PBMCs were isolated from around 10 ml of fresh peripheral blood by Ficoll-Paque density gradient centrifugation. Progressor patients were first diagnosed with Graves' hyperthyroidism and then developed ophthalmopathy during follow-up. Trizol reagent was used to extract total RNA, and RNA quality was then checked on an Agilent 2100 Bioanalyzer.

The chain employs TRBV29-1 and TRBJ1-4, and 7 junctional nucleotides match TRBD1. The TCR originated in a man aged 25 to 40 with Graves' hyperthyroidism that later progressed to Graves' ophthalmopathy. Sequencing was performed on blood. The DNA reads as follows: TGCAGCGCAAGGGGGCAGGGGGGGGAAAAACTGTTTTTT. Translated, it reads CSARGQGGEKLFF.